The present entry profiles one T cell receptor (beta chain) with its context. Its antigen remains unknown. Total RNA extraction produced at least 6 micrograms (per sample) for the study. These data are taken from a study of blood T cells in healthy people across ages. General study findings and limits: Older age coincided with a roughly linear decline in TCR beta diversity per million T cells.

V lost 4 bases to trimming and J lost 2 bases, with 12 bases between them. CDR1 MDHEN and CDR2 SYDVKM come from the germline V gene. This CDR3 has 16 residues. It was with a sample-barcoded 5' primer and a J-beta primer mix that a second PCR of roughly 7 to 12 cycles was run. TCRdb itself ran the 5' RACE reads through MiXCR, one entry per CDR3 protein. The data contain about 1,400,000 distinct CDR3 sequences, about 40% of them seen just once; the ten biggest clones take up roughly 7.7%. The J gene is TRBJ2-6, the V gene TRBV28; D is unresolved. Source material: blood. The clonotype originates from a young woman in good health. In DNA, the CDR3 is TGTGCCAGCAGTTCCCCCTCTTTGGCTGGGGCCAACGTCCTGACTTTC. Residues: CASSSPSLAGANVLTF.